This T cell receptor beta chain was retrieved from a study of shared clonotypes between healthy human individuals (dated by TCRdb to about 2020). About the study as a whole: A few men and two women, aged 18 to 49 years, made up the cohort. Blood TCR repertoires of about 5 healthy adults were deeply sequenced to estimate repertoire size and the extent of clonotype sharing between individuals. To increase sequencing depth and limit assay-specific biases, different laboratories used diverse techniques to prepare libraries and sequence TCR repertoires. Per donor, leukapheresis produced somewhere between about 0.8 and 9.5 billion PBMCs.

The donors were healthy, HIV-negative adults with no recently reported acute infections or vaccinations. Every donor was a Caucasian adult residing in Nashville, Tennessee, USA. For unsorted samples, tens of millions of PBMCs were counted, and genomic DNA was extracted using the QIAamp DNA Blood Mini kit. Blood was collected by leukapheresis, and PBMCs were isolated by Ficoll-Histopaque density gradient centrifugation and then cryopreserved in liquid nitrogen vapor phase. About this clone itself: Its antigen target is currently unknown. Per-base qualities were not stored, and no clone one base away is much larger.

Using the deep immunoSEQ assay, TCR CDR3 regions were amplified from genomic DNA by multiplex PCR. For each cell subset, the extracted genomic DNA was distributed evenly across all wells of several immunoSEQ 96-well plates, and each plate served as one replicate. For unsorted PBMC, 300 to 350 ng genomic DNA, equal to approximately 30,000 T cell genomes, was loaded into each replicate PCR. Genomic DNA from unsorted PBMC was sequenced over ten immunoSEQ deep assay plates. Purified libraries were measured with a Qubit 3.0 fluorometer, size-checked on a Bioanalyzer 2100, and measured again with the KAPA Library Quantification kit. Every immunoSEQ 96-well plate was sequenced on a separate single-read 150-cycle Illumina NextSeq 550 flow cell. Per the source publication's procedure: The immunoSEQ output contained only junctional sequences without quality scores, so filtering could not match that applied to full-length reads. To assign V/J genes and CDR3, sequences were annotated using PyIR, a Python wrapper for IgBLAST v1.9, with IMGT germline references. Reads with weak V/J assignments (E-value above 1e-6), missing CDR3, stop codons, out-of-frame junctions, or ambiguous translated residues were removed. V3J clonotypes were defined by identical inferred V gene, J gene, and CDR3 amino acid sequence. To compute the percentage overlap between repertoires, the number of shared unique clonotypes was divided by the size of the smaller repertoire. Three approaches were used to assess repertoire richness: RTK rarefaction, the Chao1 estimator, and Recon v2.1 estimates of unobserved clonotypes. TCRdb holds this immuneACCESS table with in-frame rearrangements only. Some clones are missing; in checked studies, unresolved V genes explain under half, and the rest has no known cause. V, J and clone size are taken as reported in that table, and D and trimming were inferred from the DNA itself. A total of 450,000 to 650,000 clones appear in this sample, roughly 79% of them only once. In total, the top ten clones hold about 11% of the sample.

The full study reports these points: Sampling was restricted to blood, and TCR repertoires in tissues likely differ from the TCR repertoires found in blood. Pairwise subsampling led to the expectation that sequencing depth would affect the degree of clonotype sharing among donors. The genetic and exposure-history diversity represented was limited by the small number of donors.

Taken from cysteine to phenylalanine, the CDR3 has 13 residues. The CDR3 DNA has 39 bases and is translated from base 1. CDR1 is given as LNHDA and CDR2 as SQIVND, both from the germline V gene (reference sequence). Trimming at the junction amounts to 3 bases on V and 0 bases on J, and the germline ends lie 6 bases apart. The source is a woman between 40 and 55 years old in good health. Some clones in this sample may be carry-over from other donors' samples. The V and J genes are TRBV19 and TRBJ2-7, with the D gene not clear enough to name. Sequenced input: PBMCs. The CDR3 has the sequence CASSITSSYEQYF. The DNA reads as follows: TGTGCCAGTAGTATCACCTCCTCCTACGAGCAGTACTTC.